Detailed here is one TCR beta chain. Its antigen remains unidentified. At one of its ends the junction is not consistent with the germline gene, which may arise from a read error. This specimen comes from a study of cytomegalovirus exposure and HLA in healthy donors (dated by TCRdb to 2015 to 2018). Background for the entire study: According to an earlier analysis of a few hundred of the donors, 150 million to 200 million T cells yielded 117 million unique TCR beta sequences and about 300 Gb of sequence data. Around 330 gigabases of sequencing data and around 88 million unique TCR sequences made up an early release that covered 640 HLA-typed donors. The genetic ancestry cluster associated with self-reported Caucasian donors included around four fifths of the 300 to 400 genotyped donors. The study aimed to test whether signatures of past pathogen exposure could be identified by cataloging public T cell receptors. The study profiled the T cell repertoires of 666 subjects by immunosequencing and related them to cytomegalovirus serostatus. A separate validation cohort of about 110 different subjects was used in addition to the roughly 720-subject first cohort. To predict cytomegalovirus infection status, the study combined high-throughput TCR immunosequencing, statistical association of individual TCRs with disease status, and machine learning. In a later analysis, previously published TCR beta repertoires from 500 to 750 donors were re-analyzed and high-resolution HLA genotyping was added so that TCR occurrence patterns could be studied. Rather than using new phenotypic data, the later analysis identified candidate immune exposures from TCR beta sequences and from how often those sequences occurred across donors. An earlier analysis of 587 of the donors used high-throughput TCR beta sequencing to judge whether each TCR beta V gene segment behaved as functional or pseudogenic. Donor age, sex, ethnicity and CMV serostatus were compiled alongside the repertoire data. A later genetic analysis used genome-wide SNP genotypes for about 60% of the roughly 670 donors, treating that subset as a discovery cohort. All discovery cohort repertoires had been generated using a single sequencing platform. HLA typing included class I and class II loci at four-digit resolution. Typing coverage differed by locus: A, B, C, DRB1 and DQB1 were typed in roughly 620-630 donors, DQA1 in roughly 500, DPA1 in 600 to 610, and DPB1 in roughly 470. Four or five DR-DQ haplotypes were handled as single units for association and clustering because linkage in the cohort was strong. Among almost 400 genotyped donors of the cohort, an average of around 240,000 unique TCR beta nucleotide sequences were sequenced per donor, about a sixth of them non-productive.

The library was obtained by the immunoSEQ multiplex PCR assay. The multiplex PCR relied on a mix of 60 forward primers for TCR Vbeta segments and 13 reverse primers for TCR Jbeta segments. A multiplex PCR assay on genomic DNA amplified the CDR3 region of rearranged TCR beta genes. On the Illumina HiSeq System, the amplified TCR beta libraries were sequenced as 87-base-pair reads. Turning to the authors' computational methods: A later analysis counted around 72 million unique TCR beta chains across the 650 to 700 repertoires, and some 11 million of these chains were shared by at least two donors. Raw reads were error-corrected and collapsed into unique sequences by a nearest-neighbor algorithm in which closely related sequences were merged to remove PCR and sequencing errors. To assign V, D and J gene segments, CDR3 sequences were aligned to IMGT reference sequences. Each retained sequence needed at least a six-nucleotide match to both a V gene segment and a J gene segment. A rearrangement counted as productive if the CDR3 had no stop codons and remained in frame with V and J, and every other rearrangement counted as non-productive. CDR3 was defined according to IMGT convention as the region running from the second conserved V-encoded cysteine to the conserved J-encoded phenylalanine. The earlier analysis of some 600 of the donors excluded sequences that lacked an unambiguous match to a single V gene segment. In an earlier analysis of 450 to 700 of the donors, V segments were called functional above 56.7% productive rearrangements and were called segregating when the between-donor standard deviation exceeded 5%. A statistical classification framework was built to diagnose cytomegalovirus status from the catalog of TCR beta chain sequences. V and J gene assignment, in a later analysis, came from comparing TCR nucleotide sequences with IMGT/GENE-DB human TR gene sequences. The TCRdist pipeline was used in a later analysis to assign CDR3 sequences and most-parsimonious VDJ recombination scenarios. A later analysis defined each TCR beta chain by its CDR3 amino acid sequence plus V-gene family, and excluded reads lacking a unique V-gene family. A later analysis removed 500 to 600 highly shared, low-generation-probability nucleotide sequences to deal with suspected cross-contamination and a sequencing artifact. In a later analysis, a clonal expansion index was calculated for each public chain from normalized within-repertoire ranks of inferred template counts. In a later analysis, generation probabilities were computed using a VDJ recombination model fitted to out-of-frame rearrangements, and the results were checked against IGoR. A later analysis scored TCR-TCR, TCR-HLA and TCR-CMV co-occurrence with hypergeometric tests, applying a repertoire-size bias correction to TCR pairs. A later analysis estimated false discovery rates by permuting HLA or CMV assignments 20 times. In a later analysis, co-occurring TCRs were grouped using DBSCAN, and TCRdist sequence similarity was added for clustering within HLA-allele-positive subsets. Repertoires with fewer than 30,000 or more than 120,000 public chains were left out of co-occurrence clustering, as were four to six repertoires with anomalous nucleotide sharing. What TCRdb holds here is the immuneACCESS table cut down to in-frame rearrangements. Part of the clones is not present; checked against another copy, under half of the missing clones reflect an unresolved V gene, and the others are unexplained. The V and J calls and clone size come from that table; D and trimming were worked out from the DNA. This sample lists under 200,000 clones; more than 65% were detected once. The ten largest account for approximately 0.51% of the sample.

In total, 500 to 700 healthy bone marrow donors made up the cohort. At the time of sampling, every cohort member was nominally healthy, though immune exposures that went unrecorded were likely present. The donor was CMV seronegative and was included in the group of a few hundred seronegative cohort members. A peripheral blood sample was provided by each donor, and peripheral blood mononuclear cells were used for TCR beta sequencing. Genomic DNA extraction from the blood cell samples was performed with the Qiagen DNeasy Blood Extraction Kit. Study-level results and caveats: In this cohort, only TCR beta chains were sequenced, and detectable features were limited by the absence of alpha or paired-chain data. Most TCR sequences were observed very rarely across donors, whereas some public TCRs were present in many individuals. A later genetic analysis associated a missense DCLRE1C variant with V-gene and J-gene trimming of TCR beta chains, and an independent cohort replicated the association. In vitro tests confirmed that a few of the cytomegalovirus-associated TCR beta chains recognize cytomegalovirus antigens. Roughly uniform sequencing depth across donors was assumed in presence/absence analyses, although this assumption may not hold. A group of highly shared sequence variants was considered likely to be a technical artifact of the sequencing pipeline. For the cohort, immune exposure information was limited to CMV serostatus. In a later analysis, HLA-associated TCR beta chains were found to be more clonally expanded and to have lower generation probabilities than equally common non-associated chains. The earlier analysis of fewer than 750 of the donors excluded some 15 rarely observed V segments, including chromosome 9 orphons, because counts were too low. According to the authors, the approach could potentially be generalized to other disease states and immunological phenotypes. In a later analysis, most CMV-associated TCR beta chains were found to appear HLA-restricted, with HLA associations seemingly driven largely by CMV exposure. In an earlier analysis of 450 to 750 of the donors, most TCR beta V segments appeared in productive rearrangements about 87% or about 30% of the time, broadly matching IMGT annotations. Some IMGT-functional V segments, including TRBV6-2 and TRBV6-3, could not be distinguished by the 87-base-pair reads and were therefore excluded. A further reported finding was that TCR beta sequences accurately predicted the HLA-A and HLA-B alleles for most subjects in the first cohort. Because some donors lacked HLA typing at each locus, the association tests relied only on the typed subset. A later analysis found that TCR association rates varied across HLA loci, with DRB1 alleles showing the most associated TCRs and HLA-C alleles the fewest. In a later analysis, several top co-occurrence clusters were reported to appear linked to parvovirus B19, influenza, CMV and Epstein-Barr virus. When HLA alleles, especially DR and DQ, strongly co-occurred, TCR associations were difficult to assign to individual alleles. At a false discovery rate of 0.05, a later analysis linked fewer than 20,000 TCR beta sequences to specific HLA alleles. The study listed 164 TCR beta chains as associated with cytomegalovirus. Correlated functional status among segregating V segments might reflect linkage disequilibrium, but an unknown experimental factor could not be ruled out. In a later genetic analysis, fewer N-insertions in productive TCRs were reported among donors in an Asian-associated ancestry cluster than the roughly 700-donor mean. Cytomegalovirus status was reported to be diagnosed by the classifier with high specificity and sensitivity in both the original and validation cohorts.

Sequences SGHTA (CDR1) and FQGNSA (CDR2) are obtained from the germline V gene. The CDR3 sequence holds 14 residues, the cysteine and phenylalanine included. Solely the CDR3 DNA is kept, with 42 bases framed from the first base. The sequence was obtained from a woman between 50 and 59 years old in good health and CMV-seronegative. Sequences were obtained from PBMCs. The rearrangement combines TRBV7-2 with TRBJ2-5, with TRBD1 perhaps the D gene, on 6 matching bases. The DNA sequence is given as TGTGCCAGCAGCCCCGGGACACTACAAGAGGCCCAGTACTTC. Its translation is CASSPGTLQEAQYF.